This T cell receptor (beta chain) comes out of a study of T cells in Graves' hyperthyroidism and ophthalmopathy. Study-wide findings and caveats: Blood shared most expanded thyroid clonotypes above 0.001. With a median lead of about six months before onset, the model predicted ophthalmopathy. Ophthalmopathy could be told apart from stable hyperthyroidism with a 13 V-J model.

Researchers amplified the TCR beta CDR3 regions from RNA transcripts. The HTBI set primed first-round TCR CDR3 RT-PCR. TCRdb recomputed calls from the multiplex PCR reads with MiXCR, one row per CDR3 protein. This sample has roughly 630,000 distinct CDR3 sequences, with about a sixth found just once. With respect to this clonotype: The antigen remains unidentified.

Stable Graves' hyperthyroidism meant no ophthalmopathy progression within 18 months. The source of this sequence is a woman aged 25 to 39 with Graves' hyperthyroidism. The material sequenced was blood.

CDR3 sequence reads: CSARAGGSTEAFF. As DNA, the CDR3 is TGCAGTGCTAGAGCAGGTGGGAGCACTGAAGCTTTCTTT. The V and J genes are TRBV20-1 and TRBJ1-1, with unresolved D. V shed 1 base and J shed 4 bases, with 10 bases lying between them. This CDR3 is built from 13 residues. The germline gives CDR1 DFQATT, CDR2 SNEGSKA (reference sequence).